These 5 T cell receptor beta chains share one sample of origin, sequenced in a study of shared clonotypes between healthy human individuals. Here immunoSEQ multiplex PCR was the method, and the copy in TCRdb shows in-frame clones only, minus some. The table records roughly 2.5 million clones, roughly nine tenths of them present only once. The material sequenced was naive CD4+ T cells sorted from blood. Regarding subset: CD45RA+ positively selected. The receptors come from a man younger than 35 in good health.

The chain carries TRBV6-6 and TRBJ2-1; D might be TRBD2 (5 bases). Germline V CDR1 and CDR2: MNHNY, SVGAGI (reference sequence). The CDR3 is 15 amino acids. V was pared by 8 bases and J by 2 bases, with 16 bases between. CDR3 amino acids: CASSPRGKTYNEQFF. In nucleotides, the CDR3 is TGTGCCAGCTCCCCCAGAGGGAAAACCTACAATGAGCAGTTCTTC.

The chain employs TRBV7-2 and TRBJ2-7; TRBD1 agrees at 11 bases. This CDR3 has 14 amino acids. J lost 3 bases, V lost 5 bases, and 3 bases had no gene match. Germline CDR1 SGHTA, CDR2 FQGNSA. The CDR3 here is CASSGGTGGYEQYF. CDR3 sequence (DNA): TGTGCCAGCAGCGGCGGGACAGGGGGCTACGAGCAGTACTTC.

J is TRBJ2-2 and V is TRBV28, with TRBD2 identical over 10 bases. The junction had 8 bases not matched to a gene; V was cut back by 4 bases and J by 6 bases. The CDR3 sequence is 16 residues long. Per the germline V gene, CDR1 is MDHEN and CDR2 is SYDVKM. DNA of the CDR3: TGTGCCAGCAGTTCATTTACTAGCGGGAAGGCCGGGGAGCTGTTTTTT. Encoded protein: CASSSFTSGKAGELFF.

This rearrangement joins TRBV9 to TRBJ2-7, with TRBD1 as a possible D gene (5 bases). V was pared by 0 bases and J by 2 bases, with 9 bases between. This CDR3 has 14 residues. Germline lookup yields CDR1 SGDLS and CDR2 YYNGEE. CDR3 DNA: TGTGCCAGCAGCGTAGGGGGCATACCCTACGAGCAGTACTTC. It codes for CASSVGGIPYEQYF.

V is TRBV7-2 and J is TRBJ2-1, with 10 bases aligning to TRBD2. The CDR3 is made up of 17 amino acids. The V gene's germline CDR1 is SGHTA and CDR2 FQGNSA. Losses at the gene ends were 3 bases for V and 0 bases for J; bases not matched to a gene: 5. CDR3 residues: CASSFYLAGGSYNEQFF. The CDR3 DNA reads as TGTGCCAGCAGCTTTTACTTAGCGGGAGGCTCCTACAATGAGCAGTTCTTC. Full variable domain (rest looked up from reference TRBV7-2 and TRBJ2-1): GAGVSQSPSNKVTEKGKDVELRCDPISGHTALYWYRQSLGQGLEFLIYFQGNSAPDKSGLPSDRFSAERTGGSVSTLTIQRTQQEDSAVYLCASSFYLAGGSYNEQFFGPGTRLTVL.